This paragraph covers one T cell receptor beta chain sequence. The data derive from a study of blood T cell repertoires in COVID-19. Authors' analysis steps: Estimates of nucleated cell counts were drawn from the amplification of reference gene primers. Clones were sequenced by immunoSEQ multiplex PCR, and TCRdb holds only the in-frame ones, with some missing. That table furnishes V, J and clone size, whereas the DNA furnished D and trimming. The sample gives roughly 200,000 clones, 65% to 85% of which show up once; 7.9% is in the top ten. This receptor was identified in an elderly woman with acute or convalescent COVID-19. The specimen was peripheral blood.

As DNA, the CDR3 is TGTGCCAGCAGTGAAGCCCCGGACTTCTATGGCTACACCTTC. It specifies CASSEAPDFYGYTF. The V and J genes are TRBV6-1 and TRBJ1-2; no clear D. This CDR3 spans 14 amino acids. The V gene lost 0 bases and the J gene lost 4 bases, with 9 bases spanning the gap. Per the germline V gene, CDR1 is MNHNS and CDR2 is SASEGT.